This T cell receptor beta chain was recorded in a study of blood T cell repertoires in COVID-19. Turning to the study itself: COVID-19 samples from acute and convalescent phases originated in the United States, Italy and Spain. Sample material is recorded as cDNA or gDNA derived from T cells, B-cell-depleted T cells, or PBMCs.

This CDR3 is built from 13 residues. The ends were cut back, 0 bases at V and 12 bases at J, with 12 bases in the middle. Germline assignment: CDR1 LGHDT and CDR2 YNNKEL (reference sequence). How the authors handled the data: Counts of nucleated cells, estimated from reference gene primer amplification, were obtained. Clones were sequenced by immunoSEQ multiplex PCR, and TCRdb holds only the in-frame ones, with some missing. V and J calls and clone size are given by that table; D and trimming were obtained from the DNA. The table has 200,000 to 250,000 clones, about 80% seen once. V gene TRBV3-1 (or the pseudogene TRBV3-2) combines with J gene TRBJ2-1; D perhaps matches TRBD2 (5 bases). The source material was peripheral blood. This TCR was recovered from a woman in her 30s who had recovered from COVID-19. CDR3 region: CASSQDRGRAQFF. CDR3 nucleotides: TGTGCCAGCAGCCAAGATCGTGGGAGAGCGCAGTTCTTC.